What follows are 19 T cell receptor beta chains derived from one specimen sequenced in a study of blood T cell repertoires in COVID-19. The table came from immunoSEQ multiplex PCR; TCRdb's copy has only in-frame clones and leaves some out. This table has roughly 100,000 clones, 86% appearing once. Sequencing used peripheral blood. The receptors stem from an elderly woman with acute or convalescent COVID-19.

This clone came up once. The CDR3 region has the DNA TGCGCCAGCAGCTTAGGGGGTGGGACAGGGAACAATGAGCAGTTCTTC. Translated: CASSLGGGTGNNEQFF. V is TRBV5-1 and J is TRBJ2-1; 9 bases match TRBD1. V gave up 2 bases and J gave up 5 bases; unmatched junction bases: 8. The CDR3 runs to 16 residues. Germline V gene data show CDR1 as SGHRS and CDR2 as YFSETQ.

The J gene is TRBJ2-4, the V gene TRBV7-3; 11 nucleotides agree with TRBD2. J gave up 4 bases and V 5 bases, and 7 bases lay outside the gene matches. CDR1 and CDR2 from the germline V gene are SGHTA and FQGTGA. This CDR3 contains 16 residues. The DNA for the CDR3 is TGTGCCAGCAGCCCCCTAGCGGGGGGCCTGAAAAACATTCAGTACTTC. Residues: CASSPLAGGLKNIQYF.

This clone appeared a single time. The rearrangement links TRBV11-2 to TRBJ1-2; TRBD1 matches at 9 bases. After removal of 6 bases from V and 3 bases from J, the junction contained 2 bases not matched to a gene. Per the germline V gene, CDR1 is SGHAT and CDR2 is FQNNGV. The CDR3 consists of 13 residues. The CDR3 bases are TGTGCCAGCAGTCGGACAGGGGACTATGGCTACACCTTC. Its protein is CASSRTGDYGYTF.

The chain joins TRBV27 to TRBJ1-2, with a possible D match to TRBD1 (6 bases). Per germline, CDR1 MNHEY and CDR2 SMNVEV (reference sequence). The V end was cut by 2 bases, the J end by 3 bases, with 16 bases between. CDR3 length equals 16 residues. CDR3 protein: CASSLRGGRGDYGYTF. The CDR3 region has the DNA TGTGCCAGCAGTTTAAGGGGGGGGCGCGGGGACTATGGCTACACCTTC.

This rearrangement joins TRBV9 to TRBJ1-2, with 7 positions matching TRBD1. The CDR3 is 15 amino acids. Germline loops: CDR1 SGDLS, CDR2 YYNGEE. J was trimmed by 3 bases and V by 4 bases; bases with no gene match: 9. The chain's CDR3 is CASSPGGRTDYGYTF. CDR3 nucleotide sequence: TGTGCCAGCAGCCCAGGGGGGAGGACAGACTATGGCTACACCTTC.

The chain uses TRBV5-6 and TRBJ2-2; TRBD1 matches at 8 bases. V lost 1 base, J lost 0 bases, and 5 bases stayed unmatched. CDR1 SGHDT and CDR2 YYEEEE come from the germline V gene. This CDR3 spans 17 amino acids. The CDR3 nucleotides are TGTGCCAGCAGCTTGAGAAGGACAGGGTCGAACACCGGGGAGCTGTTTTTT. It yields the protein CASSLRRTGSNTGELFF. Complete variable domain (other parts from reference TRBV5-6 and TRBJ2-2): DAGVTQSPTHLIKTRGQQVTLRCSPKSGHDTVSWYQQALGQGPQFIFQYYEEEERQRGNFPDRFSGHQFPNYSSELNVNALLLGDSALYLCASSLRRTGSNTGELFFGEGSRLTVL.

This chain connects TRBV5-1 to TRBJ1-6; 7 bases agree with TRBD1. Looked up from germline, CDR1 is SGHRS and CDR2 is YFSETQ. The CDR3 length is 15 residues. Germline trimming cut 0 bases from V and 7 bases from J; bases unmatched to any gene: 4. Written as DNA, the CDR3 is TGCGCCAGCAGCTTGGCGGGACAGAAGAATTCACCCCTCCACTTT. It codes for CASSLAGQKNSPLHF. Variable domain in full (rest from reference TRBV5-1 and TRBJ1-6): KAGVTQTPRYLIKTRGQQVTLSCSPISGHRSVSWYQQTPGQGLQFLFEYFSETQRNKGNFPGRFSGRQFSNSRSEMNVSTLELGDSALYLCASSLAGQKNSPLHFGNGTRLTVT.

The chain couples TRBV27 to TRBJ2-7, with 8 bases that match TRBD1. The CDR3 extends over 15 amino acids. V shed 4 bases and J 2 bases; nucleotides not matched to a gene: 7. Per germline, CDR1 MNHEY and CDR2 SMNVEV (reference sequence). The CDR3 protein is CASSSPGQGTYEQYF. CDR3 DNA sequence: TGTGCCAGCAGTTCCCCCGGACAGGGAACCTACGAGCAGTACTTC.

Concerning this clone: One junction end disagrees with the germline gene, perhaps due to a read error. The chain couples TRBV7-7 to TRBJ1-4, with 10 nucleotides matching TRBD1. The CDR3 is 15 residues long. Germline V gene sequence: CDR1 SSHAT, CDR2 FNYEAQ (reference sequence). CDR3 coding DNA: TGTGCTAGCAGCTTCCGACAGGGGGCAGGTGAAAAACTGTTTTTT. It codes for CASSFRQGAGEKLFF.

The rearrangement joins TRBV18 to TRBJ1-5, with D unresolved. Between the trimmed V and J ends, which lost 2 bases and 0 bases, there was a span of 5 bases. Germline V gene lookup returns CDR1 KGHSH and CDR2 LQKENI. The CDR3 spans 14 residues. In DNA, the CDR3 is TGTGCCAGCTCACCAGGGAGTAGCAATCAGCCCCAGCATTTT. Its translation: CASSPGSSNQPQHF. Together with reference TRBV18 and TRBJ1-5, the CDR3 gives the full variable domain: NAGVMQNPRHLVRRRGQEARLRCSPMKGHSHVYWYRQLPEEGLKFMVYLQKENIIDESGMPKERFSAEFPKEGPSILRIQQVVRGDSAAYFCASSPGSSNQPQHFGDGTRLSIL.

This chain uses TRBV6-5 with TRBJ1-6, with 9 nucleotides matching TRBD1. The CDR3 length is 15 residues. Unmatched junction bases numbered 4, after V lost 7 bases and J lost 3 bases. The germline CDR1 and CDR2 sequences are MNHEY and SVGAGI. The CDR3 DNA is TGTGCCAGCACCAGACAGGGGGACTATAATTCACCCCTCCACTTT. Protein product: CASTRQGDYNSPLHF.

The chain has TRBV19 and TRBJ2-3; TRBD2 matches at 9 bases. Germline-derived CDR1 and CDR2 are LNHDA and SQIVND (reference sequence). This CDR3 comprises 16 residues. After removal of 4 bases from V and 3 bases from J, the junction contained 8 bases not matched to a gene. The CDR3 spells CASSTPGGGATDTQYF. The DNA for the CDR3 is TGTGCCAGTAGTACCCCTGGCGGGGGGGCGACAGATACGCAGTATTTT.

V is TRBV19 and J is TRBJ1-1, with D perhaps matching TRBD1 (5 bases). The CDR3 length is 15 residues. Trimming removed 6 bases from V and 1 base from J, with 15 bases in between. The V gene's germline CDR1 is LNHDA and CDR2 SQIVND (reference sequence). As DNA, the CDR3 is TGTGCCAGTAGCAACAAGGCAGGGCGGAACACTGAAGCTTTCTTT. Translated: CASSNKAGRNTEAFF.

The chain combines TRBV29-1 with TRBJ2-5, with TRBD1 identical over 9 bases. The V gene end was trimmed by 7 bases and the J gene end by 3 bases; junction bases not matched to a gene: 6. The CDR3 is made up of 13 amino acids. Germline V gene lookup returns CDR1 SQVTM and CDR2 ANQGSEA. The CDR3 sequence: CSAFRTGEETQYF. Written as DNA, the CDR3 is TGCAGCGCCTTCAGGACAGGGGAAGAGACCCAGTACTTC.

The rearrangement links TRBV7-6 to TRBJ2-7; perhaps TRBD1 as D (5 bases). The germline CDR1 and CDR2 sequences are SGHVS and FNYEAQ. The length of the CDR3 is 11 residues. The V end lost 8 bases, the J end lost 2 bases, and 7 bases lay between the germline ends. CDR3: CASQGTYEQYF. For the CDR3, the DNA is TGTGCCAGCCAGGGAACCTACGAGCAGTACTTC.

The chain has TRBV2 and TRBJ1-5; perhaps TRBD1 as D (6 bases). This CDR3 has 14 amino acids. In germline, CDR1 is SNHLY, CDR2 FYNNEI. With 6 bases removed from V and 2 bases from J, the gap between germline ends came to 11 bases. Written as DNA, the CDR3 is TGTGCCAGCAGAGGTTCAGGGGGCAATCAGCCCCAGCATTTT. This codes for CASRGSGGNQPQHF.

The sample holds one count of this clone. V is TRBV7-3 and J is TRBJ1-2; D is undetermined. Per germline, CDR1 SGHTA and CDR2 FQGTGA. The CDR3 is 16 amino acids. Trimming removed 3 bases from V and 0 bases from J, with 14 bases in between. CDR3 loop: CASSFGRGTTNYGYTF. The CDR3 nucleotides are TGTGCCAGCAGCTTTGGACGGGGAACAACTAACTATGGCTACACCTTC.

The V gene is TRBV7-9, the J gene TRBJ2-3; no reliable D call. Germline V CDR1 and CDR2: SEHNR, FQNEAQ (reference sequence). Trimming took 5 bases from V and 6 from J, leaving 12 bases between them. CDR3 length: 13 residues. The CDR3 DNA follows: TGTGCCAGCAGCGGTCCTAGGAAGGATACGCAGTATTTT. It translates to CASSGPRKDTQYF.

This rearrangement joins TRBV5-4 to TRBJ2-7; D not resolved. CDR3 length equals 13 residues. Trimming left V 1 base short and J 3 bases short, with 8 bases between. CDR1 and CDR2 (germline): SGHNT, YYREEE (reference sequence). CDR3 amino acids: CASSLTEGYEQYF. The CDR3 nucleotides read TGTGCCAGCAGCTTGACAGAAGGCTACGAGCAGTACTTC.